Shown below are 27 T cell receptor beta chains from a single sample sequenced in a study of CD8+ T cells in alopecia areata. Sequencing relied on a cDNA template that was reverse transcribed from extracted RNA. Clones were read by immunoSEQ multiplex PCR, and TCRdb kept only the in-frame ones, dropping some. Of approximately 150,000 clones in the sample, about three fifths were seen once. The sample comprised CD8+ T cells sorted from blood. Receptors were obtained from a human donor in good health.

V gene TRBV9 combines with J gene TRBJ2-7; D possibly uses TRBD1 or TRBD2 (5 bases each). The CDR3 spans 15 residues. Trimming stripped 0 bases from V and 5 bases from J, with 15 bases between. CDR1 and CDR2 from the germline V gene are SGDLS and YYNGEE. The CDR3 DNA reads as TGTGCCAGCAGCGTAGGAGGGACGGTCGGCGACGAGCAGTACTTC. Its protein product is CASSVGGTVGDEQYF.

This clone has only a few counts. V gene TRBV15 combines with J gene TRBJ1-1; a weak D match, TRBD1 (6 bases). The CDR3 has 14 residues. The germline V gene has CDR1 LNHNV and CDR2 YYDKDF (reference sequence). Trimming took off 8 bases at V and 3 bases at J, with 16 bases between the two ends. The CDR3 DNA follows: TGTGCCACCGGGGAACAGGGAGGGGACACTGAAGCTTTCTTT. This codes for CATGEQGGDTEAFF.

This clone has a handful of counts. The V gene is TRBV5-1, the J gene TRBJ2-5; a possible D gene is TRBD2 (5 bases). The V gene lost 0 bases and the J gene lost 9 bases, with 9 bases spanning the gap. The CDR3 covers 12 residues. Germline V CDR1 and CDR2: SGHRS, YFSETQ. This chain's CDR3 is CASSLASRAQYF. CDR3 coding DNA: TGCGCCAGCAGCTTGGCTTCGAGGGCCCAGTACTTC. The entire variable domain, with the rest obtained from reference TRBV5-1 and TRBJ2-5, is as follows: KAGVTQTPRYLIKTRGQQVTLSCSPISGHRSVSWYQQTPGQGLQFLFEYFSETQRNKGNFPGRFSGRQFSNSRSEMNVSTLELGDSALYLCASSLASRAQYFGPGTRLLVL.

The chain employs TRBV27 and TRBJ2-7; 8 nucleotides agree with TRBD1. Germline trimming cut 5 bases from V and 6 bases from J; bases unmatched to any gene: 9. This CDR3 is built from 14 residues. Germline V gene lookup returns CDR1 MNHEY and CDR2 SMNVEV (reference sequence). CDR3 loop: CASSRTGLGAEQYF. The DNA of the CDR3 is TGTGCCAGCAGTAGGACAGGGCTGGGGGCCGAGCAGTACTTC.

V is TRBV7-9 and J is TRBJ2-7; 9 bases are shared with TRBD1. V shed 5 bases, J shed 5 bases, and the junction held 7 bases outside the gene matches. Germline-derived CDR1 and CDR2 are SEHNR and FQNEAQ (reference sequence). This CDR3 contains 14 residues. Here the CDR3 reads CASSRDRAFDEQYF. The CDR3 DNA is TGTGCCAGCAGCCGGGACAGGGCTTTCGACGAGCAGTACTTC.

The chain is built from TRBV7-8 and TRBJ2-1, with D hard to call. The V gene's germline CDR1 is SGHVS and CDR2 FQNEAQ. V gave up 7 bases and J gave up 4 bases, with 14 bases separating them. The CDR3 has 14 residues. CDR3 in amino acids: CASTHTVGYNEQFF. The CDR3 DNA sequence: TGTGCCAGCACCCACACCGTTGGGTACAATGAGCAGTTCTTC.

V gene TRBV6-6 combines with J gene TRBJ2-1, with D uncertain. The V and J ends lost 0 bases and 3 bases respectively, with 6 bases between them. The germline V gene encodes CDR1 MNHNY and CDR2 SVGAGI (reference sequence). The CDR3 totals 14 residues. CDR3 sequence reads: CASSYSNLYNEQFF. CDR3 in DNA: TGTGCCAGCAGTTACTCGAATCTCTACAATGAGCAGTTCTTC.

The CDR3 sequence is CASSEPEIEGTGELFF. Written as DNA, the CDR3 is TGTGCCAGCAGTGAGCCCGAGATAGAAGGCACCGGGGAGCTGTTTTTT. The gene calls are TRBV6-1 and TRBJ2-2; D call uncertain. V lost 3 bases, J lost 4 bases, and 15 bases lay in between. Germline loops: CDR1 MNHNS, CDR2 SASEGT. The CDR3 length is 16 residues.

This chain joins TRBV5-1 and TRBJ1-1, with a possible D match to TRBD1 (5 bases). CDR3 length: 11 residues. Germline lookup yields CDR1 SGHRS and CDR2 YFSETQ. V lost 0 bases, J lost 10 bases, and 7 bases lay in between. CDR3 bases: TGCGCCAGCAGCTTGGGGGACCGAGCTTTCTTT. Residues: CASSLGDRAFF. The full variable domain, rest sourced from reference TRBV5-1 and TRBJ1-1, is KAGVTQTPRYLIKTRGQQVTLSCSPISGHRSVSWYQQTPGQGLQFLFEYFSETQRNKGNFPGRFSGRQFSNSRSEMNVSTLELGDSALYLCASSLGDRAFFGQGTRLTVV.

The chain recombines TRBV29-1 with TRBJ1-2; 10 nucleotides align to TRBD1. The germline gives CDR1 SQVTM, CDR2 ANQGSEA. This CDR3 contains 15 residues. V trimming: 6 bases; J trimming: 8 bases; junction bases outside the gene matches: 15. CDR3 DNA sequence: TGCAGCGTAGCCTCCGATCGGGACAGGGGTTGGGGCTACACCTTC. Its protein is CSVASDRDRGWGYTF.

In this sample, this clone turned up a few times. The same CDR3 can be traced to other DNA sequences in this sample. CDR3 in amino acids: CASSLGTGAYEQYF. The CDR3 nucleotides read TGTGCCAGCAGCCTCGGGACGGGAGCCTACGAGCAGTACTTC. V gene TRBV5-6 combines with J gene TRBJ2-7; weak D call: TRBD2 (6 bases). CDR3 length: 14 residues. Germline loops: CDR1 SGHDT, CDR2 YYEEEE. With 4 bases removed from V and 2 bases from J, the gap between germline ends came to 13 bases.

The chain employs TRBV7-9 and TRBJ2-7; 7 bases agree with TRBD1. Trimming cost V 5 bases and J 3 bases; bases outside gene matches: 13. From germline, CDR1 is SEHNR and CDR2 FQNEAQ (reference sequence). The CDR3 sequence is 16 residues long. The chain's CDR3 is CASSPQPRQGLYEQYF. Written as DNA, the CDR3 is TGTGCCAGCAGCCCCCAACCTCGACAGGGTCTCTACGAGCAGTACTTC.

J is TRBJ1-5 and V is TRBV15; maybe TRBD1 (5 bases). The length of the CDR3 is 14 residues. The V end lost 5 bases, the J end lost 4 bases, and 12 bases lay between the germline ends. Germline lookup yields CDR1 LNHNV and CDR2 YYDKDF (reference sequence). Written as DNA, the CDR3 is TGTGCCACCAGCCCCGGATGGGGGAATCAGCCCCAGCATTTT. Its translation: CATSPGWGNQPQHF.

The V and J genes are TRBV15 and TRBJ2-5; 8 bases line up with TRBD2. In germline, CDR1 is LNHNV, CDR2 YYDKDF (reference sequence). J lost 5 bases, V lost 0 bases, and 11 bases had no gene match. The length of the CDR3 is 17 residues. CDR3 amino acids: CATSRDKAGVGKETQYF. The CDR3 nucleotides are TGTGCCACCAGCAGAGATAAAGCGGGAGTGGGAAAGGAGACCCAGTACTTC.

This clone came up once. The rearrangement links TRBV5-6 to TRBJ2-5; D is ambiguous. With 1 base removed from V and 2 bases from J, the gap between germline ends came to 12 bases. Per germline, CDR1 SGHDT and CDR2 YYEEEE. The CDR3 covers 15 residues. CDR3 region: CASSLWADFQETQYF. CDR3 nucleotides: TGTGCCAGCAGCTTGTGGGCGGATTTTCAAGAGACCCAGTACTTC.

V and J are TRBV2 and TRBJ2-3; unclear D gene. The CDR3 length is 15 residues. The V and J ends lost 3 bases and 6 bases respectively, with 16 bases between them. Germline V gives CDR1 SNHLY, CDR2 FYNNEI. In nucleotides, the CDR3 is TGTGCCAGCAGTGAGTTTGCAGGCCCCACGGATACGCAGTATTTT. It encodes CASSEFAGPTDTQYF.

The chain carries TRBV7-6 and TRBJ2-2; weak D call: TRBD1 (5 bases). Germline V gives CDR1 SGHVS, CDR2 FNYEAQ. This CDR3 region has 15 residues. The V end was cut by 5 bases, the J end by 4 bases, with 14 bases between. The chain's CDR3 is CASSPADRFTGELFF. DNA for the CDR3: TGTGCCAGCAGCCCCGCTGACAGATTCACCGGGGAGCTGTTTTTT.

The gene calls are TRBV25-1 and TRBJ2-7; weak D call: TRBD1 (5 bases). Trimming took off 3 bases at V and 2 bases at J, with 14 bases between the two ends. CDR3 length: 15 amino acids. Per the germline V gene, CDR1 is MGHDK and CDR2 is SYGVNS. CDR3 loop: CASSDLWQGPYEQYF. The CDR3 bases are TGTGCCAGCAGTGATCTTTGGCAGGGCCCCTACGAGCAGTACTTC.

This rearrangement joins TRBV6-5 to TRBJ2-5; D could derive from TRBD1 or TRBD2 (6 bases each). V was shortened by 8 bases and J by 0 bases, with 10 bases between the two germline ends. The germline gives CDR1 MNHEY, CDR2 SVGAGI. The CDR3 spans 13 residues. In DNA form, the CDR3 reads TGTGCCAGCGGGGGGCAAGACCAAGAGACCCAGTACTTC. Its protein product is CASGGQDQETQYF.

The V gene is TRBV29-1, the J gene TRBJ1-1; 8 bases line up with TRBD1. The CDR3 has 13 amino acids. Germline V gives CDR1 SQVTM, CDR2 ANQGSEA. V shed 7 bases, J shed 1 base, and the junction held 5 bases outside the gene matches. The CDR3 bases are TGCAGCGGGGGGACAGGATGGAACACTGAAGCTTTCTTT. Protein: CSGGTGWNTEAFF.

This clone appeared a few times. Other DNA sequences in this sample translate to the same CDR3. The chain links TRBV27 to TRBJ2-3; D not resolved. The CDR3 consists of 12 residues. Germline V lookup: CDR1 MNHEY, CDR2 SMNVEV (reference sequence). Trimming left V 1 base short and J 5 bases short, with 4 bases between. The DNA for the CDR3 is TGTGCCAGCAGTTTATTGGGAGATACGCAGTATTTT. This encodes CASSLLGDTQYF.

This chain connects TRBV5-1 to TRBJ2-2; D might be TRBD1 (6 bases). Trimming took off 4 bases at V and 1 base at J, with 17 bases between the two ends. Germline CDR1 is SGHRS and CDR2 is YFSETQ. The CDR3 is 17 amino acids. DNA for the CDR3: TGCGCCAGCAGCCTGGAATCACCGGGACAGAACACCGGGGAGCTGTTTTTT. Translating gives CASSLESPGQNTGELFF.

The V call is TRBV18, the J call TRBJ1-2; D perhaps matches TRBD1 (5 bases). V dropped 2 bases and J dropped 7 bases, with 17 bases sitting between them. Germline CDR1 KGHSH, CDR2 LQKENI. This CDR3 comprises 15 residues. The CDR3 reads CASSPRQGRAGGYTF. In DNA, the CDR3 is TGTGCCAGCTCACCAAGGCAGGGCAGGGCCGGTGGCTACACCTTC.

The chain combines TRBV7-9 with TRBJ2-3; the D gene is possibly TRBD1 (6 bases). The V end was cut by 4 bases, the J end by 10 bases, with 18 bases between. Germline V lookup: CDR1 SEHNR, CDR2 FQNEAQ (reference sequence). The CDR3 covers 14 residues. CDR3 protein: CASSSPNAGDAQYF. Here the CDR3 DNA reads TGTGCCAGCAGCTCGCCTAACGCAGGGGATGCGCAGTATTTT.

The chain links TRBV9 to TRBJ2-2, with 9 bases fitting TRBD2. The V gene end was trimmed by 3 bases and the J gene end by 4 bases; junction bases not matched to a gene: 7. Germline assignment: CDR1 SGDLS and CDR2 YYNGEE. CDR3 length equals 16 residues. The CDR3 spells CASSAPGLALTGELFF. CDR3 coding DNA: TGTGCCAGCAGCGCCCCGGGACTAGCTCTCACCGGGGAGCTGTTTTTT.

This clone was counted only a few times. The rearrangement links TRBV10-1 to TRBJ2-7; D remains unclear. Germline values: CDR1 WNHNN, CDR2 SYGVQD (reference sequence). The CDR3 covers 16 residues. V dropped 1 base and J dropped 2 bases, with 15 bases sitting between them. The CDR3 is CASSEFIESTTYEQYF. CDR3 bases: TGCGCCAGCAGTGAGTTTATCGAGTCAACCACCTACGAGCAGTACTTC.

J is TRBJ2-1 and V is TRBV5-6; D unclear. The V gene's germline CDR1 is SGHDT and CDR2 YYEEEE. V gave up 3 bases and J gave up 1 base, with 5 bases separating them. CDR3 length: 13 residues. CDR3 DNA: TGTGCCAGCAGCTGGGCTTCCTACAATGAGCAGTTCTTC. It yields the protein CASSWASYNEQFF.